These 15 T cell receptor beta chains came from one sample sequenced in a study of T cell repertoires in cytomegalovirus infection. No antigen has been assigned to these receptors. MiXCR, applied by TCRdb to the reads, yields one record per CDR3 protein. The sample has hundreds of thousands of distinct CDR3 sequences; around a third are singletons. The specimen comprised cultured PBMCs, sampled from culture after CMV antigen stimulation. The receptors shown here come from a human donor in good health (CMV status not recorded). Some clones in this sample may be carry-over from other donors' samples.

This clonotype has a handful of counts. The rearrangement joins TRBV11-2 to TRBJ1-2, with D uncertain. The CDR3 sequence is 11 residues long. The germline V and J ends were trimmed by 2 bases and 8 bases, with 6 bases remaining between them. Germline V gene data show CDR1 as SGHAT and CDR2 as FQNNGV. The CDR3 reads CASSLYGGYTF. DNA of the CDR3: TGTGCCAGCAGCTTATATGGGGGCTACACCTTC.

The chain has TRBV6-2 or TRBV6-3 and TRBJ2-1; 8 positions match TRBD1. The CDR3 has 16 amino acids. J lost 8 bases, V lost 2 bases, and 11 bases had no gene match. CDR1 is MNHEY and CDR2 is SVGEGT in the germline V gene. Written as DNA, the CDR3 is TGTGCCAGCAGTTACAATCCTCGCAGGGGGCAGCATGAGCAGTTCTTC. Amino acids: CASSYNPRRGQHEQFF.

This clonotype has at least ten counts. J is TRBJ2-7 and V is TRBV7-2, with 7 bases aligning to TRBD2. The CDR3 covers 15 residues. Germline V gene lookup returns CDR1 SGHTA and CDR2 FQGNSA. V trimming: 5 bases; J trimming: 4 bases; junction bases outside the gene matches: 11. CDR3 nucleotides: TGTGCCAGCAGCCCGGAGGCTGCGGGAGAGTACGAGCAGTACTTC. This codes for CASSPEAAGEYEQYF.

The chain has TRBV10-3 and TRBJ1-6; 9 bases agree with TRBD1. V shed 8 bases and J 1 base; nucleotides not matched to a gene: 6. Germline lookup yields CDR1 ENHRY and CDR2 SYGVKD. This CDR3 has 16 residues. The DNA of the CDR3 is TGTGCCATCGGGACAGGGTTCTGGTCCTATAATTCACCCCTCCACTTT. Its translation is CAIGTGFWSYNSPLHF.

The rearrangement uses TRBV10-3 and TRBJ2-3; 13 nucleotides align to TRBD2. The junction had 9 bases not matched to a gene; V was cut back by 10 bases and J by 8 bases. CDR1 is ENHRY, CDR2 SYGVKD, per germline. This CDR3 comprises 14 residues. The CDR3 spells CATTSGGARGTQYF. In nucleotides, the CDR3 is TGTGCCACCACTAGCGGGGGGGCCCGAGGTACGCAGTATTTT.

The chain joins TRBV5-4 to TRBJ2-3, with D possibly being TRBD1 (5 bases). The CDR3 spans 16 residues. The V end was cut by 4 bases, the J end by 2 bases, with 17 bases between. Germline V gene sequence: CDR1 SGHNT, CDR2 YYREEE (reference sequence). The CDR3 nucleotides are TGTGCCAGCAGCCCCCTTCCGGACATGAACACAGATACGCAGTATTTT. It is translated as CASSPLPDMNTDTQYF.

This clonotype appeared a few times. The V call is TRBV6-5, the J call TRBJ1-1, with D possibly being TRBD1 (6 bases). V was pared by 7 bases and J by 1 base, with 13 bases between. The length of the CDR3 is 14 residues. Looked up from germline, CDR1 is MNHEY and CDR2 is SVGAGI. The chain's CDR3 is CASTLSQGNTEAFF. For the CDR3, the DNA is TGTGCCAGCACCTTATCACAGGGGAACACTGAAGCTTTCTTT.

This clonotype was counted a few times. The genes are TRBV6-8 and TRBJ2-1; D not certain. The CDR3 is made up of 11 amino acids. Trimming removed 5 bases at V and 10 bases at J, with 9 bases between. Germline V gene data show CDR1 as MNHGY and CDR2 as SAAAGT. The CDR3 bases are TGTGCCAGCAGTACCTCCCGGGAGCAGTTCTTC. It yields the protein CASSTSREQFF.

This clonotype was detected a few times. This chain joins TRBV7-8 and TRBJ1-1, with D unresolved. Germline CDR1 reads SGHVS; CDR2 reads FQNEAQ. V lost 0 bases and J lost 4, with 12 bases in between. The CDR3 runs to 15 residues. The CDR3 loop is CASSLARRESTEAFF. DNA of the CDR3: TGTGCCAGCAGCTTAGCGCGGAGGGAAAGCACTGAAGCTTTCTTT.

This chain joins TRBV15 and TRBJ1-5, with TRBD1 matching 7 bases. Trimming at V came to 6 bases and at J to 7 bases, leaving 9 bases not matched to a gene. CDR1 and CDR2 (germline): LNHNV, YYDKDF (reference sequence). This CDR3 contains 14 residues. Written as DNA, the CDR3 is TGTGCCACCAGTACGACAGGGTTGGGCCAGCCCCAGCATTTT. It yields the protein CATSTTGLGQPQHF. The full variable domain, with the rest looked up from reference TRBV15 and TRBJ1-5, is DAMVIQNPRYQVTQFGKPVTLSCSQTLNHNVMYWYQQKSSQAPKLLFHYYDKDFNNEADTPDNFQSRRPNTSFCFLDIRSPGLGDTAMYLCATSTTGLGQPQHFGDGTRLSIL.

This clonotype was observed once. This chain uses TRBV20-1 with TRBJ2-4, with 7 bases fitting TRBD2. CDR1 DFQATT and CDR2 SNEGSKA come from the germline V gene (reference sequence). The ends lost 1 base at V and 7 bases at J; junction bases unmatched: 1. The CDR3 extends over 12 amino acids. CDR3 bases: TGCAGTGCTAGAGGGGGGGGGAACATTCAGTACTTC. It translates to CSARGGGNIQYF.

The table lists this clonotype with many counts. CDR3 DNA: TGCAGTGCTGAGGCCAGCGGAAGGCTTTACAATGAGCAGTTCTTC. Translation: CSAEASGRLYNEQFF. J is TRBJ2-1 and V is TRBV20-1, with a weak D call TRBD2 (5 bases). Per the germline V gene, CDR1 is DFQATT and CDR2 is SNEGSKA (reference sequence). V shed 5 bases and J shed 4 bases, with 18 bases lying between them. CDR3 length: 15 residues.

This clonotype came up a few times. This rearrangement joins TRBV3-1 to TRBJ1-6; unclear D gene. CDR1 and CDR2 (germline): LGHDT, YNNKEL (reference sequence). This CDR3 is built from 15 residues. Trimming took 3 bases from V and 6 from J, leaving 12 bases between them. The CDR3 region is CASSQGRRLNSPLHF. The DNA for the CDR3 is TGTGCCAGCAGCCAGGGCCGCAGACTTAATTCACCCCTCCACTTT.

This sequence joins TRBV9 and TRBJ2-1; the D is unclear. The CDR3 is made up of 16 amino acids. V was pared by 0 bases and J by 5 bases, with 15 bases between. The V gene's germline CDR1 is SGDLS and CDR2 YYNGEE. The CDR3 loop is CASSVANTRLDNEQFF. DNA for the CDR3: TGTGCCAGCAGCGTAGCTAACACACGCTTGGACAATGAGCAGTTCTTC.

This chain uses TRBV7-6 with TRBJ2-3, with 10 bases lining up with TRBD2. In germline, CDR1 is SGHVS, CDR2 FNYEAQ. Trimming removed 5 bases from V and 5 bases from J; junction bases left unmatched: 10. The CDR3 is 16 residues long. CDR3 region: CASSVGLAEGGDTQYF. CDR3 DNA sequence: TGTGCCAGCAGCGTTGGACTAGCGGAAGGGGGAGATACGCAGTATTTT.